Shown below are 11 T cell receptor beta chains from a single sample sequenced in a study of T-cell memory formation after mild COVID-19. In TCRdb, the 5' RACE reads were re-called with MiXCR into one record per CDR3 protein. The sample records 400,000 to 450,000 distinct CDR3 sequences, more than 15% being singletons. Sequenced sample: PBMCs or a T cell subset sorted from them (not recorded which). These receptors all come from a man aged 18 to 30 who had mild COVID-19 (a few samples of this study predate the infection). Cell type and time point are not known.

The V call is TRBV29-1, the J call TRBJ2-3; perhaps D is TRBD1 or TRBD2 (5 bases each). Germline CDR1 and CDR2: SQVTM and ANQGSEA. V dropped 4 bases and J dropped 4 bases, with 9 bases sitting between them. The CDR3 contains 12 residues. The CDR3 sequence: CSVARGPDTQYF. The CDR3 DNA is TGCAGCGTTGCTAGGGGACCAGATACGCAGTATTTT.

This clonotype was observed many times. The rearrangement uses TRBV5-6 and TRBJ1-1, with D unclear. V dropped 5 bases and J dropped 3 bases, with 5 bases sitting between them. This CDR3 region has 11 residues. Per germline, CDR1 SGHDT and CDR2 YYEEEE. CDR3 loop: CASRRDTEAFF. DNA for the CDR3: TGTGCCAGCAGGAGGGACACTGAAGCTTTCTTT.

This clonotype appeared a few times. The chain has TRBV12-3 or TRBV12-4 and TRBJ2-5; 9 positions agree with TRBD2. This CDR3 contains 16 residues. The V gene end was trimmed by 6 bases and the J gene end by 6 bases; junction bases not matched to a gene: 14. The DNA for the CDR3 is TGTGCCAGCAGCCGGATGTGGCGGGGGGGCGTCAAGACCCAGTACTTC. Amino acid sequence: CASSRMWRGGVKTQYF.

The genes are TRBV20-1 and TRBJ2-4; the D gene is possibly TRBD2 (6 bases). CDR1 is DFQATT and CDR2 is SNEGSKA in the germline V gene (reference sequence). Trimming removed 6 bases at V and 7 bases at J, with 19 bases between. The CDR3 is 14 residues long. Here the CDR3 DNA reads TGCAGTGCCATGCCGGGCGGGGTAGATAACATTCAGTACTTC. This codes for CSAMPGGVDNIQYF.

This chain joins TRBV25-1 and TRBJ1-2, with 7 nucleotides matching TRBD1. Trimming at V came to 2 bases and at J to 5 bases, leaving 5 bases not matched to a gene. The germline gives CDR1 MGHDK, CDR2 SYGVNS. The CDR3 totals 14 residues. The CDR3 is CASSEQGTVYGYTF. The DNA of the CDR3 is TGTGCCAGCAGTGAACAAGGGACAGTATATGGCTACACCTTC.

J is TRBJ1-1 and V is TRBV18; D gene uncertain. CDR3 length: 16 amino acids. V was shortened by 1 base and J by 1 base, with 13 bases between the two germline ends. Germline CDR1 and CDR2: KGHSH and LQKENI. In DNA, the CDR3 is TGTGCCAGCTCACCACTGATTATATCAGGGAACACTGAAGCTTTCTTT. It yields the protein CASSPLIISGNTEAFF. The entire variable domain, with the rest obtained from reference TRBV18 and TRBJ1-1, is as follows: NAGVMQNPRHLVRRRGQEARLRCSPMKGHSHVYWYRQLPEEGLKFMVYLQKENIIDESGMPKERFSAEFPKEGPSILRIQQVVRGDSAAYFCASSPLIISGNTEAFFGQGTRLTVV.

This clonotype showed up just a few times. The rearrangement links TRBV6-5 to TRBJ1-4, with D possibly being TRBD1 (6 bases). This CDR3 is built from 14 residues. V lost 2 bases and J 5 bases, leaving 9 bases between the germline ends. CDR1 MNHEY and CDR2 SVGAGI come from the germline V gene. The CDR3 nucleotides read TGTGCCAGCAGTTACGTCCAGGGGAATGAAAAACTGTTTTTT. Amino acids: CASSYVQGNEKLFF.

This clonotype was observed a handful of times. The chain links TRBV19 to TRBJ2-1; tentatively, D is TRBD2 (7 bases). Looked up from germline, CDR1 is LNHDA and CDR2 is SQIVND (reference sequence). The V gene lost 5 bases and the J gene lost 4 bases, with 12 bases spanning the gap. The CDR3 consists of 14 residues. The CDR3 here is CASSPGGRYNEQFF. CDR3 sequence (DNA): TGTGCCAGTAGTCCGGGGGGCAGATACAATGAGCAGTTCTTC.

The table lists this clonotype with a few counts. The rearrangement uses TRBV3-1 and TRBJ1-1; a weak D match, TRBD1 (5 bases). The CDR3 has 15 residues. Trimming took off 7 bases at V and 1 base at J, with 16 bases between the two ends. Germline V gene sequence: CDR1 LGHDT, CDR2 YNNKEL (reference sequence). The CDR3 bases are TGTGCCAGCAACTTTGGGGGGAGCCCGAACACTGAAGCTTTCTTT. This codes for CASNFGGSPNTEAFF.

This chain connects TRBV7-2 to TRBJ2-5; 10 bases agree with TRBD1. The CDR3 consists of 17 residues. V was pared by 1 base and J by 4 bases, with 9 bases of the junction left unmatched. Germline assignment: CDR1 SGHTA and CDR2 FQGNSA. CDR3 DNA: TGTGCCAGCAGCTTAGTGAGAGACAGGGGGCGTCGAGAGACCCAGTACTTC. Its translation: CASSLVRDRGRRETQYF. The whole variable domain, remainder taken from reference TRBV7-2 and TRBJ2-5, is GAGVSQSPSNKVTEKGKDVELRCDPISGHTALYWYRQSLGQGLEFLIYFQGNSAPDKSGLPSDRFSAERTGGSVSTLTIQRTQQEDSAVYLCASSLVRDRGRRETQYFGPGTRLLVL.

Here the CDR3 reads CSARGLRGAATDTQYF. The CDR3 DNA reads TGCAGTGCTAGGGGTCTCAGGGGGGCCGCCACAGATACGCAGTATTTT. The chain combines TRBV20-1 with TRBJ2-3, with TRBD1 as a possible D gene (7 bases). V was shortened by 3 bases and J by 2 bases, with 18 bases between the two germline ends. The CDR3 is made up of 16 amino acids. Germline lookup yields CDR1 DFQATT and CDR2 SNEGSKA (reference sequence).